Following are 13 T cell receptor beta chains from one sample sequenced in a study of T cells in localized non-small cell lung cancer. The assay was immunoSEQ multiplex PCR, and TCRdb's table has in-frame clones only and misses some. The profile shows around 140,000 clones, 70% to 90% of them singletons. The starting material was peripheral blood, obtained before any cancer treatment. The receptors stem from a female donor aged 60 or older with stage I lung adenocarcinoma.

CDR3 DNA: TGTGCCATCAGTGGGGGGGACCGTGGCACAGATACGCAGTATTTT. Protein: CAISGGDRGTDTQYF. The chain is built from TRBV10-3 and TRBJ2-3, with D possibly matching TRBD2 (6 bases). V was clipped by 4 bases and J by 1 base, with 12 bases between them. The CDR3 is 15 residues long. Per the germline V gene, CDR1 is ENHRY and CDR2 is SYGVKD.

The rearrangement uses TRBV5-1 and TRBJ2-2; 8 bases are shared with TRBD1. V shed 0 bases and J 3 bases; nucleotides not matched to a gene: 7. The CDR3 contains 17 residues. CDR1 and CDR2 (germline): SGHRS, YFSETQ. The CDR3 region is CASSLAVQGADTGELFF. CDR3 nucleotide sequence: TGCGCCAGCAGCTTGGCGGTTCAGGGGGCGGACACCGGGGAGCTGTTTTTT. The variable domain in full, with the rest retrieved from reference TRBV5-1 and TRBJ2-2, is KAGVTQTPRYLIKTRGQQVTLSCSPISGHRSVSWYQQTPGQGLQFLFEYFSETQRNKGNFPGRFSGRQFSNSRSEMNVSTLELGDSALYLCASSLAVQGADTGELFFGEGSRLTVL.

This chain links TRBV28 with TRBJ2-1; D gene ambiguous. Trimming cost V 6 bases and J 1 base, with 13 bases left between them. CDR1 and CDR2 from the germline V gene are MDHEN and SYDVKM. The CDR3 runs to 15 residues. The CDR3 nucleotides are TGTGCCAGCAGCCCTGGATTTGCTTCCTACAATGAGCAGTTCTTC. As protein: CASSPGFASYNEQFF.

This clone appeared a few times. CDR3 in DNA: TGTGCCATCAGTTACGGGGGGGAATACGAGCAGTACTTC. This gives the protein CAISYGGEYEQYF. This rearrangement joins TRBV10-3 to TRBJ2-7; TRBD2 matches at 8 bases. The length of the CDR3 is 13 residues. J lost 4 bases, V lost 5 bases, and 4 bases had no gene match. Germline V gene lookup returns CDR1 ENHRY and CDR2 SYGVKD.

The rearrangement links TRBV5-1 to TRBJ2-7; 11 bases agree with TRBD2. Trimming at V came to 4 bases and at J to 4 bases, leaving 7 bases not matched to a gene. The length of the CDR3 is 15 residues. CDR1 is SGHRS, CDR2 YFSETQ, per germline. DNA of the CDR3: TGCGCCAGCAGCGACTCGGGACTAGCGGCTTACGAGCAGTACTTC. Translation gives CASSDSGLAAYEQYF. The full variable domain, rest sourced from reference TRBV5-1 and TRBJ2-7, is KAGVTQTPRYLIKTRGQQVTLSCSPISGHRSVSWYQQTPGQGLQFLFEYFSETQRNKGNFPGRFSGRQFSNSRSEMNVSTLELGDSALYLCASSDSGLAAYEQYFGPGTRLTVT.

This chain uses TRBV5-1 with TRBJ2-4; the D is unclear. V was clipped by 8 bases and J by 9 bases, with 6 bases between them. CDR1 SGHRS and CDR2 YFSETQ come from the germline V gene. The CDR3 totals 9 residues. The CDR3 sequence: CASLGIQYF. CDR3 nucleotides: TGCGCCAGTCTTGGCATTCAGTACTTC.

This chain links TRBV5-1 with TRBJ2-2; maybe TRBD2 (6 bases). Trimming took off 0 bases at V and 5 bases at J, with 8 bases between the two ends. The CDR3 runs to 14 residues. The germline V gene has CDR1 SGHRS and CDR2 YFSETQ. CDR3 bases: TGCGCCAGCAGCTTGGTCGGGGGTACCGGGGAGCTGTTTTTT. Translated: CASSLVGGTGELFF.

V gene TRBV28 combines with J gene TRBJ2-2; D is perhaps TRBD1 (5 bases). The CDR3 consists of 18 residues. V lost 2 bases, J lost 6 bases, and 22 bases lay in between. The germline CDR1 and CDR2 sequences are MDHEN and SYDVKM. CDR3 sequence: CASSLEAKGNVVSGELFF. The CDR3 coding sequence is TGTGCCAGCAGTTTAGAGGCGAAGGGGAATGTAGTCTCCGGGGAGCTGTTTTTT.

The CDR3 nucleotides are TGTGCCAGCAGTAAAAACCTAGGGGGGGGAGAGACCCAGTACTTC. Protein: CASSKNLGGGETQYF. This chain links TRBV25-1 with TRBJ2-5; the D gene is possibly TRBD2 (7 bases). Trimming stripped 5 bases from V and 4 bases from J, with 17 bases between. Germline lookup yields CDR1 MGHDK and CDR2 SYGVNS. This CDR3 region has 15 residues.

The rearrangement uses TRBV2 and TRBJ2-1; D remains ambiguous. V was cut by 4 bases and J by 8 bases, with 9 bases left in between. Germline V lookup: CDR1 SNHLY, CDR2 FYNNEI. CDR3 length: 12 residues. CDR3 coding DNA: TGTGCCAGCAGTGTTCCCATCGATGAGCAGTTCTTC. Translating it yields CASSVPIDEQFF.

The chain recombines TRBV7-9 with TRBJ2-3, with 9 bases lining up with TRBD2. This CDR3 has 18 amino acids. V dropped 5 bases and J dropped 2; count of bases not matched to a gene: 14. Germline assignment: CDR1 SEHNR and CDR2 FQNEAQ (reference sequence). CDR3: CASSPPPRLAGYTDTQYF. The CDR3 DNA reads TGTGCCAGCAGCCCGCCCCCCCGGCTAGCGGGGTACACAGATACGCAGTATTTT.

The chain uses TRBV7-9 and TRBJ2-3, with 8 bases that match TRBD1. Unmatched junction bases numbered 14, after V lost 1 base and J lost 5 bases. Germline assignment: CDR1 SEHNR and CDR2 FQNEAQ (reference sequence). The CDR3 is made up of 18 amino acids. The CDR3 here is CASSLEGLGRGLGDTQYF. CDR3 nucleotide sequence: TGTGCCAGCAGCTTAGAAGGATTGGGCAGGGGGCTAGGAGATACGCAGTATTTT.

The V gene is TRBV28, the J gene TRBJ2-1, with 7 bases lining up with TRBD2. The CDR3 loop spans 15 amino acids. The V gene's germline CDR1 is MDHEN and CDR2 SYDVKM. V lost 2 bases and J lost 10; bases outside the gene matches: 11. The CDR3 DNA sequence: TGTGCCAGCAGTTTAGGACTAGAAAGGTTTATCGAGCAGTTCTTC. Protein sequence: CASSLGLERFIEQFF.